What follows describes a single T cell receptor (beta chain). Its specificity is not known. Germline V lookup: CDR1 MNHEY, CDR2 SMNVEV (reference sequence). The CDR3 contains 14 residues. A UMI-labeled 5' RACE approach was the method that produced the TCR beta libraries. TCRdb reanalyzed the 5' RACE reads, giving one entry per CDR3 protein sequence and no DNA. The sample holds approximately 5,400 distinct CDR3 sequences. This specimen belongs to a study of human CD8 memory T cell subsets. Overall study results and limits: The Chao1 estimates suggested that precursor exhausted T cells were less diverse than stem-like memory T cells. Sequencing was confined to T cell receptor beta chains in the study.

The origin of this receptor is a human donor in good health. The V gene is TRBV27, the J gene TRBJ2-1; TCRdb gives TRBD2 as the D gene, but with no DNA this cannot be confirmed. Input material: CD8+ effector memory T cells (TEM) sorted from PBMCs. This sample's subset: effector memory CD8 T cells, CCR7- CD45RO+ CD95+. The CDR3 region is CASSPDGLYNEQFF.